Each of the 6 T cell receptor beta chains below was sequenced from the same sample in a study of vaccination effects on CD4 cells after COVID-19. At the end of 10 days of culture, CD4+ T cells were isolated. Vaccination of participants consisted of two doses of either the BNT162b2 or mRNA-1273 vaccine. These receptors' targets are unknown. TCRdb's table, derived via immunoSEQ multiplex PCR, lists solely in-frame clones and lacks some. The sample consists of about 66,000 clones, 70% to 85% of them appearing once. Specimen: CD4+ T cells from PBMCs cultured without peptide, collected after COVID-19 vaccination. The receptors here all came from a human donor who received a COVID-19 vaccine.

This chain links TRBV24-1 with TRBJ1-2; D is ambiguous. The V end lost 2 bases, the J end lost 1 base, and 7 bases lay between the germline ends. The CDR3 length is 14 residues. Germline V lookup: CDR1 KGHDR, CDR2 SFDVKD. The DNA for the CDR3 is TGTGCCACCAGTGATTACAGCATTAACTATGGCTACACCTTC. The encoded protein is CATSDYSINYGYTF.

This chain links TRBV29-1 with TRBJ2-1; no clear D. CDR3 length: 10 amino acids. The germline gives CDR1 SQVTM, CDR2 ANQGSEA. The V and J ends lost 8 bases and 3 bases respectively, with 5 bases between them. Here the CDR3 reads CSTHYNEQFF. The CDR3, as DNA: TGCAGCACCCACTACAATGAGCAGTTCTTC.

This clone was counted once. The chain recombines TRBV5-1 with TRBJ2-5; 8 bases match TRBD2. Germline trimming cut 0 bases from V and 3 bases from J; bases unmatched to any gene: 4. Per germline, CDR1 SGHRS and CDR2 YFSETQ. The CDR3 extends over 15 amino acids. The CDR3 coding sequence is TGCGCCAGCAGCTTGGCCGGGACTAGGGAAGAGACCCAGTACTTC. Translation gives CASSLAGTREETQYF.

The chain combines TRBV4-3 with TRBJ2-5; unclear D gene. CDR3 length: 15 amino acids. Germline lookup yields CDR1 LGHNA and CDR2 YSLEER. Trimming shortened V by 1 base and J by 1 base, and 10 bases separated the two germline ends. The DNA of the CDR3 is TGCGCCAGCAGCCAAGCGTCGTTAGGCCAAGAGACCCAGTACTTC. Translation: CASSQASLGQETQYF.

Only one count was recorded for this clone. The rearrangement joins TRBV11-3 to TRBJ2-3, with a tentative D call TRBD1 (6 bases). The CDR3 consists of 14 residues. Between the trimmed V and J ends, which lost 1 base and 5 bases, there was a span of 10 bases. CDR1 SGHNT and CDR2 YENEEA come from the germline V gene. In DNA form, the CDR3 reads TGTGCCAGCAGCTTAGCAGGGGCGCGAGATACGCAGTATTTT. It is translated as CASSLAGARDTQYF.

This chain links TRBV5-1 with TRBJ1-2; D is unresolved. Per the germline V gene, CDR1 is SGHRS and CDR2 is YFSETQ. The germline V and J ends were trimmed by 4 bases and 8 bases, with 21 bases remaining between them. There are 15 residues in the CDR3. CDR3 bases: TGCGCCAGCAGCCCCGACATGAATCTACCCACGGGCTACACCTTC. Translated, it gives CASSPDMNLPTGYTF.